This T cell receptor beta chain was captured by sequencing in a study of cytomegalovirus exposure and HLA in healthy donors (dated by TCRdb to about 2017). With respect to the entire study: The 550 to 750 repertoires of the first cohort and the 120 validation repertoires were produced on the same platform, according to a later analysis. The study was designed to test whether signatures of past pathogen exposure could be identified by cataloging public T cell receptors. A separate validation cohort of about 110 different subjects was used in addition to the 666-subject first cohort. To predict cytomegalovirus infection status, the study brought together high-throughput TCR immunosequencing, statistical association of individual TCRs with disease status, and machine learning. Overall study results and their limits: In both the original and validation cohorts, the classifier was reported to diagnose cytomegalovirus status with high specificity and sensitivity. The study listed 150 to 200 TCR beta chains as associated with cytomegalovirus. The validation cohort had no HLA typing available for a later analysis, so co-occurrence within that cohort was assessed over all 130 or so repertoires. According to the authors, the approach could potentially be generalized to other disease states and immunological phenotypes. A few of the identified cytomegalovirus-associated TCR beta chains were confirmed in vitro to be specific for cytomegalovirus antigens. Of the cluster scores, roughly 93% were above 0 in a later analysis, which found that TCRs clustered in the first cohort also tended to co-occur in the 120 or so validation repertoires. Most TCR sequences were observed very rarely across donors, whereas some public TCRs were present in many individuals.

Of note for this clone: It has no known antigen specificity. No much larger clonotype is one base removed from it; base qualities were not supplied.

The donors belonged to the validation cohort of about 130 subjects, which was separate from the roughly 670-subject first cohort. Library creation used the immunoSEQ multiplex PCR assay. On the authors' methods: A statistical classification framework was built to diagnose cytomegalovirus status from the catalog of TCR beta chain sequences. TCRdb limited this immuneACCESS table to in-frame rearrangements with V and J called. A share of clones is missing; checked studies link under half to unresolved V genes, and the rest is unexplained. V and J calls and clone size are copied from that table; D and trimming were computed from the DNA. Recorded for this sample are about 150,000 clones; about nine tenths of them occurred a single time. Of the sample, about 0.7% falls within the top ten clones. Material for sequencing was PBMCs. The clonotype comes from a young man in good health and CMV-seronegative.

The DNA sequence is as follows: TGTGCCAGCAGTCGTGGACTTGTGGGGAATGAGCAGTTCTTC. Translation gives CASSRGLVGNEQFF. Rearrangement joined TRBV11-3 to TRBJ2-1, with a weak D call of TRBD2 (5 bases match). Spanning cysteine to phenylalanine, the CDR3 consists of 14 amino acids. Just CDR3 DNA is preserved here, 42 bases in frame from base 1. From a lookup of the germline V gene, CDR1 and CDR2 are SGHNT and YENEEA. V is clipped by 6 bases and J by 7 bases, and the sequence between their germline boundaries is 16 bases long.